The 13 T cell receptor beta chains below all came from one sample that was sequenced in a study of T cell responses to AZD1222 COVID-19 vaccine. Some clones are missing from TCRdb's copy, which holds only in-frame ones; the method was immunoSEQ multiplex PCR. The sample consists of 100,000 or so clones, about 86% of them appearing once. This sample comprised peripheral blood, obtained on day 0 of AZD1222 vaccination. These receptors were obtained from an adult in good health.

The chain is built from TRBV6-4 and TRBJ1-2, with D possibly matching TRBD1 (5 bases). V gave up 4 bases and J gave up 2 bases, with 11 bases separating them. The germline V gene has CDR1 MRHNA and CDR2 SNTAGT. The CDR3 has 14 amino acids. CDR3 nucleotides: TGTGCCAGCAGTGCCGACGGGGACAACTATGGCTACACCTTC. Translated: CASSADGDNYGYTF.

The chain carries TRBV7-9 and TRBJ2-2, with 7 bases matching TRBD2. Germline V lookup: CDR1 SEHNR, CDR2 FQNEAQ (reference sequence). This CDR3 contains 15 residues. The V segment lost 10 bases and the J segment 1 base; nucleotides outside the gene matches: 9. The DNA of the CDR3 is TGTGCCACTCCGCGGGGGTCCCGGAACACCGGGGAGCTGTTTTTT. Protein product: CATPRGSRNTGELFF.

CDR3 sequence (DNA): TGTGCCATCAGCGATCCTGGGCAGGGTAACACCGGGGAGCTGTTTTTT. This gives the protein CAISDPGQGNTGELFF. The V and J genes are TRBV10-3 and TRBJ2-2, with TRBD1 as a possible D gene (5 bases). The germline CDR1 and CDR2 sequences are ENHRY and SYGVKD. This CDR3 contains 16 residues. The V gene lost 6 bases and the J gene lost 2 bases, with 16 bases spanning the gap.

This clone appeared once. This chain connects TRBV7-3 to TRBJ2-3; TRBD2 matches 7 bases. The CDR3 has 14 amino acids. V trimming: 4 bases; J trimming: 5 bases; junction bases outside the gene matches: 6. Germline V gives CDR1 SGHTA, CDR2 FQGTGA. CDR3 residues: CASSYGLVGDTQYF. DNA of the CDR3: TGTGCCAGCAGCTACGGACTAGTAGGAGATACGCAGTATTTT. The whole variable domain, filled in from reference TRBV7-3 and TRBJ2-3, reads GAGVSQTPSNKVTEKGKYVELRCDPISGHTALYWYRQSLGQGPEFLIYFQGTGAADDSGLPNDRFFAVRPEGSVSTLKIQRTERGDSAVYLCASSYGLVGDTQYFGPGTRLTVL.

The chain combines TRBV7-9 with TRBJ1-1; D uncertain. V lost 3 bases and J lost 3, with 8 bases in between. Germline assignment: CDR1 SEHNR and CDR2 FQNEAQ (reference sequence). This CDR3 region has 13 residues. CDR3 DNA sequence: TGTGCCAGCAGCTTGTTTGGGGACACTGAAGCTTTCTTT. Protein product: CASSLFGDTEAFF.

This sequence joins TRBV7-2 and TRBJ1-6; D is ambiguous. V lost 1 base, J lost 7 bases, and 8 bases lay in between. This CDR3 region has 14 residues. The germline V gene encodes CDR1 SGHTA and CDR2 FQGNSA. The DNA for the CDR3 is TGTGCCAGCAGCTTAGGAAGCCCGAATTCACCCCTCCACTTT. Protein sequence: CASSLGSPNSPLHF.

The chain links TRBV3-1 (or the pseudogene TRBV3-2) to TRBJ1-6; D not resolved. This CDR3 region has 14 residues. The germline CDR1 and CDR2 sequences are LGHDT and YNNKEL (reference sequence). The V gene lost 1 base and the J gene lost 6 bases, with 7 bases spanning the gap. CDR3 region: CASSQGRFNSPLHF. The CDR3 DNA is TGTGCCAGCAGCCAAGGGCGGTTTAATTCACCCCTCCACTTT.

The J gene is TRBJ2-3, the V gene TRBV9, with 10 nucleotides matching TRBD2. The CDR3 totals 16 residues. Germline V gene lookup returns CDR1 SGDLS and CDR2 YYNGEE. J gave up 2 bases and V 3 bases, and 6 bases lay outside the gene matches. The CDR3 spells CASSASGGVPTDTQYF. CDR3 in DNA: TGTGCCAGCAGCGCTAGCGGGGGCGTCCCCACAGATACGCAGTATTTT.

This clone was detected only once. This chain connects TRBV7-2 to TRBJ1-2, with D possibly matching TRBD1 (5 bases). The germline CDR1 and CDR2 sequences are SGHTA and FQGNSA. Deletions cut 1 base from V and 8 bases from J, with 17 bases between. The CDR3 totals 15 residues. The DNA of the CDR3 is TGTGCCAGCAGCTTAGAAACAGGTTTTACCCCAGGCTACACCTTC. Protein product: CASSLETGFTPGYTF.

V is TRBV5-1 and J is TRBJ2-5; 7 nucleotides agree with TRBD1. The CDR3 covers 13 residues. Germline-derived CDR1 and CDR2 are SGHRS and YFSETQ. V trimming: 4 bases; J trimming: 3 bases; junction bases outside the gene matches: 3. The CDR3 nucleotides are TGCGCCAGCAGCATCCAGGGGGAAGAGACCCAGTACTTC. Translation gives CASSIQGEETQYF.

The chain uses TRBV3-1 (or the pseudogene TRBV3-2) and TRBJ2-5; D is tentatively TRBD1 or TRBD2 (6 bases each). Trimming removed 4 bases at V and 5 bases at J, with 8 bases between. Germline assignment: CDR1 LGHDT and CDR2 YNNKEL (reference sequence). CDR3 length: 12 residues. As DNA, the CDR3 is TGTGCCAGCAGCCGGGGGGCTGAGACCCAGTACTTC. Translated: CASSRGAETQYF.

The chain couples TRBV7-9 to TRBJ1-2; 7 nucleotides align to TRBD1. V shed 6 bases, J shed 6 bases, and the junction held 4 bases outside the gene matches. The CDR3 totals 12 residues. Germline V gene lookup returns CDR1 SEHNR and CDR2 FQNEAQ (reference sequence). The CDR3 nucleotides read TGTGCCAGCAGAGGGACAGTCCATGGCTACACCTTC. It encodes CASRGTVHGYTF. The complete variable domain, with remaining parts taken from reference TRBV7-9 and TRBJ1-2, reads DTGVSQNPRHKITKRGQNVTFRCDPISEHNRLYWYRQTLGQGPEFLTYFQNEAQLEKSRLLSDRFSAERPKGSFSTLEIQRTEQGDSAMYLCASRGTVHGYTFGSGTRLTVV.

The rearrangement joins TRBV19 to TRBJ1-5; 8 bases line up with TRBD1. Germline V gene data show CDR1 as LNHDA and CDR2 as SQIVND (reference sequence). V lost 2 bases to trimming and J lost 2 bases; unmatched junction nucleotides: 2. CDR3 size: 15 residues. CDR3 DNA: TGTGCCAGTAGTATAATGACAGGGGGCAATCAGCCCCAGCATTTT. Translation gives CASSIMTGGNQPQHF.